The sequence of this T cell receptor beta chain was determined in a study of cytomegalovirus exposure and HLA in healthy donors. PCR primers comprised 60 Vbeta and 13 Jbeta primers. TCRdb keeps only in-frame clones here, not all; method: immunoSEQ multiplex PCR. The sample includes fewer than 200,000 clones, 80% of them seen just once. The ends lost 4 bases at V and 3 bases at J; junction bases unmatched: 8. The CDR3 length is 15 residues. CDR1 is MNHEY and CDR2 is SVGAGI in the germline V gene. Regarding the study as a whole: The study assumed roughly uniform donor sequencing depth for presence/absence analyses.

Note on this clone: What it binds is not known.

This TCR derives from a woman between 45 and 60 years old in good health and CMV-seropositive. The sequencing input was PBMCs. V usage is TRBV6-5 and J usage is TRBJ2-7; 8 bases are shared with TRBD2. The CDR3 DNA follows: TGTGCCAGCAGTTGGGGACTAGGGAACGACTACGAGCAGTACTTC. Its protein is CASSWGLGNDYEQYF.